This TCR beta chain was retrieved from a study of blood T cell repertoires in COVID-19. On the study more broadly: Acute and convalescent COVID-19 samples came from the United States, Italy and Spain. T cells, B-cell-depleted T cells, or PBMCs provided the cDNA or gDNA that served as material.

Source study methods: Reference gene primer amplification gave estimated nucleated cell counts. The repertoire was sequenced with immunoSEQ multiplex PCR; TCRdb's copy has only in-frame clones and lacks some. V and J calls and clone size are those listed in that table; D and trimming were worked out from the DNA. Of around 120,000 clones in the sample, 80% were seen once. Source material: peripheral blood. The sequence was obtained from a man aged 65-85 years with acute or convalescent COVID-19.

CDR3 bases: TGTGCCAGCAGCGACAGGGGTTCCAATCAGCCCCAGCATTTT. Its translation: CASSDRGSNQPQHF. The chain carries TRBV2 and TRBJ1-5; 8 nucleotides match TRBD1. With 6 bases clipped from V and 3 bases from J, the junction kept 4 bases outside the gene matches. Germline CDR1 reads SNHLY; CDR2 reads FYNNEI. The CDR3 extends over 14 amino acids.